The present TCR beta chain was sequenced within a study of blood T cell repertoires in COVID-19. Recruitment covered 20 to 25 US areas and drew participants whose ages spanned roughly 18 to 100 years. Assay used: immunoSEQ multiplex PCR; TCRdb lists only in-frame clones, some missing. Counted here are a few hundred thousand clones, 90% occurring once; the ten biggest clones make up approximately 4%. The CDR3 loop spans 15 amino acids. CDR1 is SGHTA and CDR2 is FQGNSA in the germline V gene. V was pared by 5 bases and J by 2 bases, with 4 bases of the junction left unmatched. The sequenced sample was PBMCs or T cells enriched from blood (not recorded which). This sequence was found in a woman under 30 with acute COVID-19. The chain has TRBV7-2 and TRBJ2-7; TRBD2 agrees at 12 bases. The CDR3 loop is CASSRWTSGAYEQYF. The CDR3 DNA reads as TGTGCCAGCAGCCGTTGGACTAGCGGGGCCTACGAGCAGTACTTC.